This TCR beta chain was captured in a study of blood T cell repertoires in COVID-19. Study overall: Some COVID-19 samples were acute and others convalescent; all came from the United States, Italy and Spain.

Categorization into cohorts depended on clinical history that participants reported. The data were produced by immunoSEQ multiplex PCR, yet TCRdb's version contains in-frame clones alone and is incomplete. Of about 250,000 clones in the sample, around 80% were seen once. Germline V lookup: CDR1 SGDLS, CDR2 YYNGEE. The V gene lost 2 bases and the J gene lost 4 bases, with 19 bases spanning the gap. This CDR3 has 17 residues. The sequenced sample was PBMCs or T cells enriched from blood (not recorded which). The V gene is TRBV9, the J gene TRBJ2-1, with D perhaps TRBD2 (5 bases). The TCR originated in a man aged 35 to 55 who had been exposed to COVID-19. The CDR3 here is CASSVNPSRGSYNEQFF. In DNA, the CDR3 is TGTGCCAGCAGCGTTAATCCTAGCAGAGGGTCGTACAATGAGCAGTTCTTC. The full variable domain, completed using reference TRBV9 and TRBJ2-1, is DSGVTQTPKHLITATGQRVTLRCSPRSGDLSVYWYQQSLDQGLQFLIQYYNGEERAKGNILERFSAQQFPDLHSELNLSSLELGDSALYFCASSVNPSRGSYNEQFFGPGTRLTVL.